This TCR beta chain was recovered during a study of identical twins. CDR3 size: 17 residues. The V gene's germline CDR1 is LGHNA and CDR2 YSLEER. The V end was cut by 0 bases, the J end by 0 bases, with 12 bases between. TCRdb analysed the 5' RACE reads with MiXCR anew, one entry per CDR3 protein. The sample lists over 500,000 distinct CDR3 sequences; about 20% were seen once. These sequences were also reported in another study, on T cells expressing NK-cell markers.

Sequencing input: CD4+ T cells sorted from blood. The source is a woman aged 18-35 years in good health. The chain recombines TRBV4-3 with TRBJ1-5, with D unclear. This CDR3 is CASSQDLRVGSNQPQHF. The CDR3 DNA is TGCGCCAGCAGCCAAGATCTCCGGGTGGGTAGCAATCAGCCCCAGCATTTT.